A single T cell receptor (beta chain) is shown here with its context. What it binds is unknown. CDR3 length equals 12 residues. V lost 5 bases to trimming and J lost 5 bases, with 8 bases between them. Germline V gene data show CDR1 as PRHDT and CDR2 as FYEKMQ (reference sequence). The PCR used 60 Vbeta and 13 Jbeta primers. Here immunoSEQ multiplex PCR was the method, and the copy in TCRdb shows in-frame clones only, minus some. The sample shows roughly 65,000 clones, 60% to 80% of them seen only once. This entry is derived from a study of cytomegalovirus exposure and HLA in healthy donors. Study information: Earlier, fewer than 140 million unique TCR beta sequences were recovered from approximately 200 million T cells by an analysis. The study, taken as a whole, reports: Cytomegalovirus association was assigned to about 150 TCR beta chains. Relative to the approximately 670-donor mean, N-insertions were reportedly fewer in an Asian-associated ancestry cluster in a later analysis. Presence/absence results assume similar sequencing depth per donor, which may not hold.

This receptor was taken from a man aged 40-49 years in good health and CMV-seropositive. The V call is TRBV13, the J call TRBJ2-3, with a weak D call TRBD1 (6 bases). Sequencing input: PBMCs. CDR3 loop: CASSGQKDTQYF. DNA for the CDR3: TGTGCCAGCAGCGGACAGAAAGATACGCAGTATTTT.